The T cell receptor beta chain under discussion was sequenced for a study of cytomegalovirus exposure and HLA in healthy donors (dated by TCRdb to the late 2010s). Background for the entire study: An earlier analysis of roughly 630 of the donors reported about 250 Gb of sequence data and roughly 110 million unique TCR beta sequences from about 200 million T cells. Typing coverage varied by locus: about 620-640 donors for A, B, C, DRB1 and DQB1; roughly 500 for DQA1; more than 600 for DPA1; more than 450 for DPB1. A later genetic analysis took genome-wide SNP genotypes for about three fifths of the roughly 700 donors and used that subset as a discovery cohort. To study patterns of TCR occurrence, a later analysis re-analyzed previously published TCR beta repertoires from around 670 donors and added high-resolution HLA genotyping. An early release covering roughly 640 HLA-typed donors comprised about 300 gigabases of sequencing data and tens of millions of unique TCR sequences. The study was designed to test whether signatures of past pathogen exposure could be identified by cataloging public T cell receptors. In an earlier analysis of roughly 580 of the donors, high-throughput TCR beta sequencing was used to judge whether each TCR beta V gene segment behaved as functional or pseudogenic. Among about 400 genotyped donors of the cohort, an average of roughly 230,000 unique TCR beta nucleotide sequences was sequenced per donor, of which about 19% were non-productive. To predict cytomegalovirus infection status, the study brought together high-throughput TCR immunosequencing, statistical association of individual TCRs with disease status, and machine learning. Along with the approximately 650-subject first cohort, a separate validation cohort of 120 different subjects was used. HLA typing included class I and class II loci at four-digit resolution. Donor age, sex, ethnicity and CMV serostatus were compiled together with the repertoire data. All discovery cohort repertoires had been generated on a single sequencing platform. The later analysis used no new phenotypic data to find candidate immune exposures, relying instead on TCR beta sequences and their occurrence across donors. Because of strong linkage in the cohort, roughly five DR-DQ haplotypes were treated as single units for association and clustering. Among the roughly 400 genotyped donors, roughly 80% belonged to the genetic ancestry cluster associated with self-reported Caucasian donors. Using immunosequencing, the study profiled T cell repertoires from around 680 subjects and related those repertoires to cytomegalovirus serostatus. Beyond this particular receptor, the publication reports: Presence/absence analyses assumed roughly uniform sequencing depth across donors, an assumption that may not hold. In a later analysis, TCR association rates were found to vary across HLA loci, with the most associated TCRs seen for DRB1 alleles and the fewest for HLA-C alleles. Because the 87-base-pair reads could not distinguish some IMGT-functional V segments, including TRBV6-2 and TRBV6-3, those segments were excluded. Because counts were too low, roughly 16 rarely observed V segments, including chromosome 9 orphons, were left out of the earlier analysis of about 620 of the donors. Because some donors lacked HLA typing at each locus, the association tests relied only on the typed subset. A later genetic analysis associated a missense DCLRE1C variant with V-gene and J-gene trimming of TCR beta chains, and an independent cohort replicated the association. When HLA alleles, especially DR and DQ, strongly co-occurred, attributing TCR associations to individual alleles was difficult. A group of highly shared sequence variants was considered likely to be a technical artifact of the sequencing pipeline. Compared with the roughly 710-donor mean, donors in an Asian-associated ancestry cluster had fewer N-insertions in productive TCRs, according to a later genetic analysis. Broadly in line with IMGT annotations, most TCR beta V segments showed up in productive rearrangements about 90% or about 30% of the time in an earlier analysis of roughly 590 of the donors. Linkage disequilibrium might explain the correlated functional status among segregating V segments, but an unknown experimental factor could not be ruled out. CMV serostatus was the only immune exposure information available for the cohort. In a later analysis, HLA-associated TCR beta chains were found to be more clonally expanded and to have lower generation probabilities than equally common non-associated chains. The authors suggested that the approach could potentially be generalized to other disease states and immunological phenotypes. In both the original and validation cohorts, the classifier was reported to diagnose cytomegalovirus status with high specificity and sensitivity. Most CMV-associated TCR beta chains appeared to be HLA-restricted in a later analysis, and the HLA associations seemed to be driven largely by CMV exposure. While some public TCRs were present in many individuals, most TCR sequences turned up only very rarely across donors. In a later analysis, several top co-occurrence clusters were reported to appear linked to parvovirus B19, influenza, CMV and Epstein-Barr virus. At a false discovery rate of 0.05, a later analysis linked roughly 17,000 TCR beta sequences to specific HLA alleles. A further reported finding was that TCR beta sequences accurately predicted the HLA-A and HLA-B alleles for most subjects in the first cohort. The cohort was sequenced for TCR beta chains only, and without alpha or paired-chain data the features that could be detected were limited. The study gave a list of about 160 TCR beta chains associated with cytomegalovirus. A few of the identified cytomegalovirus-associated TCR beta chains were confirmed in vitro to be specific for cytomegalovirus antigens.

This clone was detected only a few times. There is no known antigen for this receptor. Per-base quality was not reported, and no clone a single base away is much larger than it. Libraries were built with the immunoSEQ multiplex PCR assay. The multiplex PCR relied on a mix of 60 forward primers for TCR Vbeta segments and 13 reverse primers for TCR Jbeta segments. A multiplex PCR assay on genomic DNA amplified the CDR3 region of rearranged TCR beta genes. The amplified TCR beta libraries were sequenced on the Illumina HiSeq System as 87-base-pair reads. As for how the authors treated the data: A later analysis tallied roughly 76 million unique TCR beta chains across the 640 or so repertoires, and about 10 million of those chains were shared by two or more donors. To remove PCR and sequencing errors, raw reads were error-corrected and collapsed into unique sequences using a nearest-neighbor algorithm that merged closely related sequences. To assign V, D and J gene segments, CDR3 sequences were aligned to IMGT reference sequences. Each retained sequence needed at least a six-nucleotide match to both a V gene segment and a J gene segment. A rearrangement counted as productive if the CDR3 had no stop codons and remained in frame with V and J, and every other rearrangement counted as non-productive. CDR3 was defined by IMGT convention, running from the second conserved V-encoded cysteine to the conserved J-encoded phenylalanine. The earlier analysis of 500 to 600 of the donors excluded sequences that lacked an unambiguous match to a single V gene segment. An earlier analysis of approximately 590 of the donors classified V segments as functional when productive rearrangements were above 56.7% and as segregating when the standard deviation between donors was above 5%. A statistical classification framework was built to diagnose cytomegalovirus status from the catalog of TCR beta chain sequences. V and J gene assignment, in a later analysis, came from comparing TCR nucleotide sequences with IMGT/GENE-DB human TR gene sequences. Using the TCRdist pipeline, a later analysis assigned CDR3 sequences along with most-parsimonious VDJ recombination scenarios. In a later analysis, each TCR beta chain was defined by its CDR3 amino acid sequence together with its V-gene family, and reads without a unique V-gene family were excluded. In a later analysis, 450 to 600 highly shared, low-generation-probability nucleotide sequences were removed to address suspected cross-contamination and a sequencing artifact. In a later analysis, a clonal expansion index for each public chain was calculated from normalized within-repertoire ranks of inferred template counts. A later analysis computed generation probabilities with a VDJ recombination model fitted to out-of-frame rearrangements, and checked the results against IGoR. A later analysis scored TCR-TCR, TCR-HLA and TCR-CMV co-occurrence with hypergeometric tests, applying a repertoire-size bias correction to TCR pairs. False discovery rates were estimated in a later analysis by permuting HLA or CMV assignments 20 times. In a later analysis, co-occurring TCRs were grouped with DBSCAN, and TCRdist sequence similarity was added when clustering was performed within HLA-allele-positive subsets. Co-occurrence clustering excluded repertoires with fewer than 30,000 or more than 120,000 public chains, plus five with anomalous nucleotide sharing. This is the immuneACCESS table as TCRdb keeps it, with only in-frame sequences that have V and J called. A part of the clones is gone; compared with another copy, unresolved V genes explain less than half, and the rest is unexplained. D and trimming were read from the DNA, whereas the V and J calls and clone size are those reported in that table. Here the sample has some 110,000 clones; 9.5% to 13% occur a single time. The leading ten clones occupy under 6.5% of the sample.

In total, around 600 healthy bone marrow donors made up the cohort. All cohort members were sampled while nominally healthy, although unrecorded immune exposures were likely present. The donor was CMV seropositive and was included in the group of 250 to 350 seropositive cohort members. A peripheral blood sample was collected from each donor, and TCR beta sequencing was performed on peripheral blood mononuclear cells. The Qiagen DNeasy Blood Extraction Kit was used to extract genomic DNA from the blood cell samples. CDR1 MNHNS and CDR2 SASEGT were looked up in the germline V gene. The CDR3 covers 15 residues, taking in both the cysteine and the phenylalanine. Only the CDR3 portion is preserved as DNA: 45 bases, with reading frame beginning at the first base. V and J are truncated by 3 bases and 0 bases respectively, leaving an intervening sequence of 6 bases.

Recombination connected TRBV6-1 to TRBJ2-6; TRBD1 is a weak D gene call, 5 bases matching. The sequence was collected from a man aged 35 to 55 in good health and CMV-seropositive. Material for sequencing was PBMCs. The CDR3 here reads CASSDRVSGANVLTF. Read as DNA, the sequence is TGTGCCAGCAGTGACAGGGTCTCTGGGGCCAACGTCCTGACTTTC.